This TCR beta chain was sequenced during a study of a mutant IDH1 vaccine in newly diagnosed glioma. Study context: Vaccination followed radiotherapy alone by 4-6 weeks, or accompanied temozolomide cycles. Among treated patients, roughly 60% were male and approximately 40% female, and mean age was about 41 years.

Sequencing used immunoSEQ multiplex PCR; TCRdb keeps in-frame clones, though not all of them. The sample has 90,000 to 100,000 clones; around nine tenths are singletons. Remarks on this clone: The antigen remains unidentified.

In germline, CDR1 is MDHEN, CDR2 SYDVKM. V was cut by 2 bases and J by 0 bases, with 11 bases left in between. The CDR3 spans 15 residues. Time point indicated: week 47, end of study. The content of each vaccine dose was 300 ug of mutant IDH1 20-mer peptide, and topical imiquimod accompanied it. The vaccination schedule gave patients eight doses in weeks 1, 3, 5, 7, 11, 15, 19 and 23. The TCR originated in a woman aged 50 to 65 with glioma. The chain has TRBV28 and TRBJ2-7, with D perhaps matching TRBD1 or TRBD2 (6 bases each). Material: PBMCs, obtained from a glioma patient whose treatment included an IDH1 peptide vaccine. This CDR3 reads CASSLPGASSYEQYF. As DNA, the CDR3 is TGTGCCAGCAGTTTACCGGGGGCAAGCTCCTACGAGCAGTACTTC.